The rows below give T cell receptor beta chains drawn from one sample of a study of T-cell reconstitution after alpha-beta-depleted transplantation in children. TCRdb called the PCR reads again in MiXCR, with one record for every CDR3 protein. This table has roughly 610,000 distinct CDR3 sequences, about 10% appearing once. Sequenced here: PBMCs from the stem cell graft donor, sampled from the stem cell graft. The receptors shown here come from a human donor who donated a stem cell graft to a child with acute myeloid leukemia. The CDR3 runs from the conserved cysteine through the conserved F or W. The D gene is left open where the match is weak. Size is stated for part of the rows, as once, few or many counts, or as a class when the clone is expanded.

clone_size: few; v_call: TRBV20-1; j_call: TRBJ1-1; d_call: TRBD1; cdr3_aa: CSARGGGLSEAFF; cdr3_nt: TGCAGTGCTAGGGGAGGGGGCCTTTCTGAAGCTTTCTTT
clone_size: many; v_call: TRBV20-1; j_call: TRBJ2-4; d_call: -; cdr3_aa: CSARDPLPSLAKNIQYF; cdr3_nt: TGCAGTGCTAGAGACCCCCTACCTTCCCTAGCCAAAAACATTCAGTACTTC
clone_size: -; v_call: TRBV12-3/TRBV12-4; j_call: TRBJ2-3; d_call: -; cdr3_aa: CASTGGGDTQYF; cdr3_nt: TGTGCCAGCACCGGTGGGGGAGATACGCAGTATTTT
clone_size: -; v_call: TRBV7-2; j_call: TRBJ2-1; d_call: TRBD1; cdr3_aa: CASSLVSGQGNEQFF; cdr3_nt: TGTGCCAGCAGCTTAGTTTCGGGACAGGGCAATGAGCAGTTCTTC
clone_size: -; v_call: TRBV5-1; j_call: TRBJ2-5; d_call: -; cdr3_aa: CASSPAPGETQYF; cdr3_nt: TGCGCCAGCAGCCCGGCCCCTGGGGAGACCCAGTACTTC
clone_size: few; v_call: TRBV7-6; j_call: TRBJ2-3; d_call: -; cdr3_aa: CASSLGSSQGADTQYF; cdr3_nt: TGTGCCAGCAGCTTAGGGTCCAGTCAGGGTGCGGATACGCAGTATTTT
clone_size: -; v_call: TRBV5-1; j_call: TRBJ1-1; d_call: -; cdr3_aa: CASSLGELTNTEAFF; cdr3_nt: TGCGCCAGCAGCTTGGGGGAGTTAACGAACACTGAAGCTTTCTTT
clone_size: few; v_call: TRBV20-1; j_call: TRBJ2-7; d_call: -; cdr3_aa: CSAWRTGSSYEQYF; cdr3_nt: TGCAGTGCTTGGCGTACAGGGAGCTCCTACGAGCAGTACTTC
clone_size: -; v_call: TRBV20-1; j_call: TRBJ2-5; d_call: -; cdr3_aa: CSAREGARLQETQYF; cdr3_nt: TGCAGTGCTAGAGAGGGGGCCCGCCTCCAAGAGACCCAGTACTTC
clone_size: -; v_call: TRBV28; j_call: TRBJ2-7; d_call: -; cdr3_aa: CASSGGGRLLGEQYF; cdr3_nt: TGTGCCAGCAGTGGGGGGGGGCGCCTCCTTGGAGAGCAGTACTTC
clone_size: -; v_call: TRBV5-1; j_call: TRBJ2-5; d_call: TRBD2; cdr3_aa: CASSFRRGLAERGETQYF; cdr3_nt: TGCGCCAGCAGCTTTCGGAGGGGACTAGCGGAGAGGGGAGAGACCCAGTACTTC
clone_size: few; v_call: TRBV20-1; j_call: TRBJ2-3; d_call: TRBD2; cdr3_aa: CSAQNDRGLAGISDTQYF; cdr3_nt: TGCAGTGCACAAAACGATCGAGGACTAGCGGGAATCTCAGATACGCAGTATTTT
clone_size: many; v_call: TRBV25-1; j_call: TRBJ2-1; d_call: TRBD2; cdr3_aa: CASSESNLGGRNSYNEQFF; cdr3_nt: TGTGCCAGCAGTGAATCGAATTTGGGCGGGAGGAACTCCTACAATGAGCAGTTCTTC
clone_size: -; v_call: TRBV5-1; j_call: TRBJ2-7; d_call: TRBD2; cdr3_aa: CASSWARSAGDYEQYF; cdr3_nt: TGCGCCAGCAGCTGGGCCCGATCAGCGGGAGACTACGAGCAGTACTTC
clone_size: -; v_call: TRBV20-1; j_call: TRBJ2-3; d_call: TRBD2; cdr3_aa: CSATMPSGSTDTQYF; cdr3_nt: TGCAGTGCTACAATGCCTAGCGGGAGCACAGATACGCAGTATTTT
clone_size: -; v_call: TRBV29-1; j_call: TRBJ2-7; d_call: -; cdr3_aa: CSVTRQRNAFYEQYF; cdr3_nt: TGCAGCGTTACTCGACAGAGAAACGCATTCTACGAGCAGTACTTC
clone_size: -; v_call: TRBV6-2/TRBV6-3; j_call: TRBJ2-7; d_call: -; cdr3_aa: CASSYSGRAPLRYF; cdr3_nt: TGTGCCAGCAGTTACTCGGGGCGGGCCCCGTTGAGGTACTTC
clone_size: -; v_call: TRBV29-1; j_call: TRBJ2-7; d_call: -; cdr3_aa: CSVGMLGEQYF; cdr3_nt: TGCAGCGTGGGGATGTTGGGCGAGCAGTACTTC
clone_size: -; v_call: TRBV6-5; j_call: TRBJ2-7; d_call: TRBD2; cdr3_aa: CASSYVAGGEEQYF; cdr3_nt: TGTGCCAGCAGTTACGTAGCGGGAGGTGAAGAGCAGTACTTC
clone_size: -; v_call: TRBV2; j_call: TRBJ1-5; d_call: -; cdr3_aa: CASSKDSLQPQHF; cdr3_nt: TGTGCCAGCAGTAAGGACAGTCTCCAGCCCCAGCATTTT
clone_size: few; v_call: TRBV15; j_call: TRBJ2-1; d_call: -; cdr3_aa: CATSINNEHQFF; cdr3_nt: TGTGCCACCAGCATTAATAATGAGCATCAGTTCTTC
clone_size: -; v_call: TRBV9; j_call: TRBJ1-2; d_call: TRBD1; cdr3_aa: CASSGQGFYGYTF; cdr3_nt: TGTGCCAGCAGTGGACAGGGCTTCTATGGCTACACCTTC
clone_size: many; v_call: TRBV12-3/TRBV12-4; j_call: TRBJ1-2; d_call: -; cdr3_aa: CASSHGRTYGYTF; cdr3_nt: TGTGCCAGCAGCCATGGACGGACCTATGGCTACACCTTC
clone_size: few; v_call: TRBV3-1; j_call: TRBJ1-4; d_call: TRBD1; cdr3_aa: CASSLSTVRGRGEKLFF; cdr3_nt: TGTGCCAGCAGCCTCTCCACCGTAAGGGGGCGAGGTGAAAAACTGTTTTTT
clone_size: many; v_call: TRBV5-1; j_call: TRBJ2-2; d_call: TRBD2; cdr3_aa: CASSLATSETGELFF; cdr3_nt: TGCGCCAGCAGCTTGGCAACTAGCGAGACCGGGGAGCTGTTTTTT
clone_size: many; v_call: TRBV20-1; j_call: TRBJ2-7; d_call: TRBD1; cdr3_aa: CSAQGAGEQYF; cdr3_nt: TGCAGTGCTCAGGGGGCTGGCGAGCAGTACTTC
clone_size: many; v_call: TRBV5-1; j_call: TRBJ2-3; d_call: TRBD1; cdr3_aa: CASSQRTGATDTQYF; cdr3_nt: TGCGCCAGCAGCCAAAGGACAGGGGCTACAGATACGCAGTATTTT
clone_size: many; v_call: TRBV5-1; j_call: TRBJ1-1; d_call: -; cdr3_aa: CASSLEGSNTEAFF; cdr3_nt: TGCGCCAGCAGCTTGGAAGGGAGTAACACTGAAGCTTTCTTT
clone_size: -; v_call: TRBV28; j_call: TRBJ2-2; d_call: TRBD1; cdr3_aa: CASSWDREGTGELFF; cdr3_nt: TGTGCCAGCAGTTGGGACAGGGAGGGCACCGGGGAGCTGTTTTTT
clone_size: few; v_call: TRBV20-1; j_call: TRBJ2-1; d_call: TRBD2; cdr3_aa: CSASSLAGVLANNEQFF; cdr3_nt: TGCAGTGCTAGTAGCCTAGCGGGAGTTCTTGCGAACAATGAGCAGTTCTTC
clone_size: many; v_call: TRBV27; j_call: TRBJ2-7; d_call: TRBD2; cdr3_aa: CASSPNIAGLAFSYEQYF; cdr3_nt: TGTGCCAGCAGTCCGAACATAGCGGGACTAGCTTTCTCCTACGAGCAGTACTTC
clone_size: -; v_call: TRBV25-1; j_call: TRBJ1-2; d_call: -; cdr3_aa: CASSPGGTAGGYTF; cdr3_nt: TGTGCCAGCAGCCCCGGGGGAACAGCCGGTGGCTACACCTTC
clone_size: many; v_call: TRBV6-1; j_call: TRBJ2-7; d_call: -; cdr3_aa: CASKLTGVGYEQYF; cdr3_nt: TGTGCCAGCAAACTGACAGGTGTCGGGTACGAGCAGTACTTC
clone_size: -; v_call: TRBV6-5; j_call: TRBJ2-1; d_call: -; cdr3_aa: CASSYLSGDWFF; cdr3_nt: TGTGCCAGCAGTTACCTGTCGGGAGATTGGTTCTTC
clone_size: many; v_call: TRBV7-2; j_call: TRBJ1-3; d_call: -; cdr3_aa: CASSLGISGNTIYF; cdr3_nt: TGTGCCAGCAGCTTAGGGATCTCTGGAAACACCATATATTTT
clone_size: -; v_call: TRBV29-1; j_call: TRBJ2-1; d_call: TRBD1; cdr3_aa: CSVEDAGQGAYNEQFF; cdr3_nt: TGCAGCGTTGAAGATGCTGGACAGGGGGCCTACAATGAGCAGTTCTTC
clone_size: few; v_call: TRBV4-3; j_call: TRBJ2-3; d_call: -; cdr3_aa: CASSQVEGPDTQYF; cdr3_nt: TGCGCCAGCAGCCAAGTGGAGGGCCCAGATACGCAGTATTTT
clone_size: few; v_call: TRBV11-2; j_call: TRBJ2-7; d_call: TRBD1; cdr3_aa: CASSLGTGGRIPYF; cdr3_nt: TGTGCCAGCAGCCTCGGGACAGGGGGCCGCATCCCATACTTC
clone_size: -; v_call: TRBV20-1; j_call: TRBJ1-2; d_call: -; cdr3_aa: CSAREKAGGWGNYGYTF; cdr3_nt: TGCAGTGCTAGAGAAAAAGCCGGGGGCTGGGGTAACTATGGCTACACCTTC
clone_size: few; v_call: TRBV2; j_call: TRBJ2-7; d_call: -; cdr3_aa: CASSRQEQSYEQYF; cdr3_nt: TGTGCCAGCAGTCGGCAGGAACAGAGCTACGAGCAGTACTTC
clone_size: -; v_call: TRBV11-1; j_call: TRBJ2-3; d_call: TRBD2; cdr3_aa: CASSLERERWSLRTDTQYF; cdr3_nt: TGTGCCAGCAGCTTAGAGCGGGAGAGGTGGAGCTTACGGACAGATACGCAGTATTTT
clone_size: once; v_call: TRBV4-2; j_call: TRBJ2-4; d_call: TRBD2; cdr3_aa: CASSQDAGGILGKNIQYF; cdr3_nt: TGTGCCAGCAGCCAAGACGCGGGGGGAATTTTGGGCAAAAACATTCAGTACTTC
clone_size: few; v_call: TRBV4-3; j_call: TRBJ1-1; d_call: -; cdr3_aa: CASSQARAGNTEAFF; cdr3_nt: TGCGCCAGCAGCCAAGCCCGGGCAGGGAACACTGAAGCTTTCTTT
clone_size: -; v_call: TRBV30; j_call: TRBJ1-1; d_call: -; cdr3_aa: CARLLTGSNTEAFF; cdr3_nt: TGTGCCAGGTTACTGACAGGCTCGAACACTGAAGCTTTCTTT
clone_size: -; v_call: TRBV6-2/TRBV6-3; j_call: TRBJ2-7; d_call: TRBD2; cdr3_aa: CASRKTGTMPEQYF; cdr3_nt: TGTGCCAGCAGAAAAACCGGGACTATGCCGGAGCAGTACTTC
clone_size: few; v_call: TRBV29-1; j_call: TRBJ2-3; d_call: TRBD2; cdr3_aa: CSVGGYQDTQYF; cdr3_nt: TGCAGCGTGGGAGGGTACCAAGATACGCAGTATTTT
clone_size: -; v_call: TRBV2; j_call: TRBJ2-7; d_call: TRBD1; cdr3_aa: CASILTGPTYEQYF; cdr3_nt: TGTGCCAGCATTTTGACAGGGCCCACCTACGAGCAGTACTTC
clone_size: many; v_call: TRBV6-4; j_call: TRBJ2-1; d_call: -; cdr3_aa: CASSDPRPRREQFF; cdr3_nt: TGTGCCAGCAGTGATCCGCGACCGCGCAGGGAGCAGTTCTTC
clone_size: -; v_call: TRBV29-1; j_call: TRBJ1-2; d_call: TRBD1; cdr3_aa: CSVEDRGQAYGYTF; cdr3_nt: TGCAGCGTTGAAGACCGGGGACAGGCCTATGGCTACACCTTC
clone_size: few; v_call: TRBV28; j_call: TRBJ2-3; d_call: -; cdr3_aa: CASSSGLWAQYF; cdr3_nt: TGTGCCAGCAGTTCCGGACTTTGGGCGCAGTATTTT
clone_size: many; v_call: TRBV20-1; j_call: TRBJ2-2; d_call: -; cdr3_aa: CSAMGNWGGELFF; cdr3_nt: TGCAGTGCTATGGGCAATTGGGGCGGGGAGCTGTTTTTT
clone_size: few; v_call: TRBV30; j_call: TRBJ2-2; d_call: -; cdr3_aa: CAWSLGGRRNTGELFF; cdr3_nt: TGTGCCTGGAGTCTGGGTGGTAGAAGAAACACCGGGGAGCTGTTTTTT
clone_size: -; v_call: TRBV7-8; j_call: TRBJ1-5; d_call: -; cdr3_aa: CASSSSETNNQPQHF; cdr3_nt: TGTGCCAGCAGCTCCTCGGAGACCAACAATCAGCCCCAGCATTTT
clone_size: many; v_call: TRBV6-5; j_call: TRBJ2-3; d_call: -; cdr3_aa: CASSNPRWTQDTQYF; cdr3_nt: TGTGCCAGCAGTAACCCTCGTTGGACACAAGATACGCAGTATTTT
clone_size: few; v_call: TRBV5-1; j_call: TRBJ2-1; d_call: TRBD2; cdr3_aa: CASSGRTSGREDEQFF; cdr3_nt: TGCGCCAGCAGCGGGAGGACTAGCGGGAGGGAAGATGAGCAGTTCTTC
clone_size: -; v_call: TRBV11-2; j_call: TRBJ2-5; d_call: TRBD2; cdr3_aa: CASSQGLAGGPRRETQYF; cdr3_nt: TGTGCCAGCAGCCAGGGACTAGCGGGAGGGCCCCGGCGGGAGACCCAGTACTTC
clone_size: many; v_call: TRBV5-1; j_call: TRBJ1-2; d_call: -; cdr3_aa: CASSLELGAGTNYGYTF; cdr3_nt: TGCGCCAGCAGCTTGGAACTCGGGGCAGGGACTAACTATGGCTACACCTTC